The T cell receptor beta chain described here comes from a study of post-analysis software for immune sequencing data. In the study overall: Some patients lacked subtype; others had relapsing-remitting, secondary progressive or progressive-relapsing disease. Findings of the study overall: Controls had lower frequencies than patients of roughly five TRBV segments, which included TRBV5-6, TRBV5-1 and TRBV20-1. When compared against controls, multiple sclerosis patients showed significantly lower normalized Chao1 diversity.

Concerning this clonotype: Its cognate antigen is unknown.

Incorporated into the TCR beta cDNA libraries were unique molecular identifiers, which served to reduce PCR and sequencing biases. Out of about 0.95 to 10 million T cells, a few hundred thousand cDNA molecules were generated. TCRdb fed the PCR reads into MiXCR, producing one record per CDR3 protein. Among roughly 600,000 distinct CDR3 sequences, 44% were seen once, and the ten largest hold around 1.7%. This CDR3 is built from 13 residues. Trimming stripped 0 bases from V and 11 bases from J, with 14 bases between. CDR1 is SGHDT, CDR2 YYEEEE, per germline. This clonotype originated in a girl aged 10 to 17 with multiple sclerosis. The rearrangement uses TRBV5-6 and TRBJ1-1; tentative D call: TRBD1 (6 bases). Sequenced sample: blood. CDR3 in amino acids: CASSLAGQRMAFF. The CDR3 region has the DNA TGTGCCAGCAGCTTGGCAGGACAGCGGATGGCTTTCTTT.